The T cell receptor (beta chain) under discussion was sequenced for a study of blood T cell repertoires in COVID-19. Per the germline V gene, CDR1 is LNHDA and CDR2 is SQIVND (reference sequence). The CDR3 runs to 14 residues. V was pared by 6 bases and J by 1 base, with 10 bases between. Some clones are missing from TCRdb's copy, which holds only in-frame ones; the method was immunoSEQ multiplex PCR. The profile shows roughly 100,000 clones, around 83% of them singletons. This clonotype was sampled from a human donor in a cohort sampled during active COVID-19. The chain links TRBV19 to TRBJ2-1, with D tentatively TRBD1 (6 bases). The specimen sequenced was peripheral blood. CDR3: CASRTGRSYNEQFF. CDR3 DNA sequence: TGTGCCAGTAGGACAGGACGATCCTACAATGAGCAGTTCTTC.